The rows below give T cell receptor beta chains drawn from one sample of a study of shared clonotypes between healthy human individuals. The method was immunoSEQ multiplex PCR; TCRdb's version includes in-frame clones alone and lacks a portion of them. This table holds 2 million to 2.5 million clones, 85% to 95% found once. Sequencing was performed on naive CD4+ T cells from PBMCs. Every receptor here comes from a man aged 18 to 29 in good health. Some clones in this sample may be carry-over from other donors' samples. Each CDR3 is given with its conserved first and last residue. The D gene is left open where the match is weak.

TRBJ1-2 TRBV28 . TGTGCCAGCAGTTCGATGGGGGCTTATGGCTACACCTTC CASSSMGAYGYTF
TRBJ2-3 TRBV7-3 TRBD2 TGTGCCAGCAGCACCGGGACTAGCGGGAGGCATGGCACAGATACGCAGTATTTT CASSTGTSGRHGTDTQYF
TRBJ1-5 TRBV7-3 . TGTGCCAGCAGCCTGCCACTCCGGGAAAAGATCGGCCATAGCAATCAGCCCCAGCATTTT CASSLPLREKIGHSNQPQHF
TRBJ2-1 TRBV7-3 TRBD2 TGTGCCAGCAGCATCCTAGGCGGGACTAGCGGGAGTAATGAGCAGTTCTTC CASSILGGTSGSNEQFF
TRBJ2-6 TRBV7-2 TRBD2 TGTGCCAGCAGCTTAACAGCGGGAGCCATGGACGTCCTGACTTTC CASSLTAGAMDVLTF
TRBJ2-1 TRBV5-4 TRBD2 TGTGCCAGCAGCTTGCCCGGGAGGACCTACAATGAGCAGTTCTTC CASSLPGRTYNEQFF
TRBJ1-5 TRBV5-1 TRBD1 TGCGCCAGCAGCCAAAATCCCGATTCAAACAGGGGAGGACAGCCCCAGCATTTT CASSQNPDSNRGGQPQHF
TRBJ2-1 TRBV28 TRBD2 TGTGCCAGCAGTTCCCCGGGACTAGCGGTCGACAATGAGCAGTTCTTC CASSSPGLAVDNEQFF
TRBJ1-4 TRBV10-3 . TGTGCCATCACAGGGGCTAAGGGAGAAAAACTGTTTTTT CAITGAKGEKLFF
TRBJ2-1 TRBV7-9 . TGTGCCAGCAGCGTAGGAGGGTCTTCCTACAATGAGCAGTTCTTC CASSVGGSSYNEQFF
TRBJ1-1 TRBV5-1 . TGCGCCAGCAGCTTGGGCCGGGAAGGATTGAACACTGAAGCTTTCTTT CASSLGREGLNTEAFF